This TCR beta chain was captured by sequencing in a study of siplizumab effects on memory and regulatory T cells. The method was immunoSEQ multiplex PCR; TCRdb's version includes in-frame clones alone and lacks a portion of them. The sample lists tens of thousands of clones; 83% were seen once. V was pared by 5 bases and J by 1 base, with 9 bases between. In germline, CDR1 is SGHTA, CDR2 FQGNSA. There are 14 residues in the CDR3. Input material: memory CD4+ T cells sorted from blood. The J gene is TRBJ1-5, the V gene TRBV7-2, with a weak D call TRBD1 (6 bases). The clonotype originates from a human donor in good health. CDR3 sequence reads: CASSQGNSNQPQHF. The CDR3 nucleotides read TGTGCCAGCAGCCAGGGGAACAGCAATCAGCCCCAGCATTTT.